A selection of T cell receptor beta chains follows, all from one sample in a study of long-term antiretroviral therapy in people with HIV. TCRdb's table, derived via immunoSEQ multiplex PCR, lists solely in-frame clones and lacks some. This table has tens of thousands of clones, under 85% appearing once. Sequenced here: unsorted PBMCs, sampled 1.1 years before starting antiretroviral therapy. The receptors here all came from a woman between 35 and 50 years old with HIV. Each CDR3 is given with its conserved first and last residue. A D gene is named only where the DNA matches it firmly. Not all rows give a size; the values are once, few, many and, for expanded clones, a class.

abundance: NA
d_gene: NA
v_gene: TRBV27
j_gene: TRBJ2-7
CDR3aa: CASSLPGLNEQYF
CDR3nt: TGTGCCAGCAGTCTACCGGGACTTAACGAGCAGTACTTC

abundance: few
d_gene: NA
v_gene: TRBV15
j_gene: TRBJ1-4
CDR3aa: CATSRSVGAEKLFF
CDR3nt: TGTGCCACCAGCAGATCCGTGGGGGCTGAAAAACTGTTTTTT

abundance: once
d_gene: TRBD1
v_gene: TRBV30
j_gene: TRBJ2-7
CDR3aa: CAWNTGGAYEQYF
CDR3nt: TGTGCCTGGAATACAGGGGGCGCGTACGAGCAGTACTTC

abundance: once
d_gene: NA
v_gene: TRBV30
j_gene: TRBJ2-1
CDR3aa: CAWSVGSYNEQFF
CDR3nt: TGTGCCTGGAGTGTAGGGTCCTACAATGAGCAGTTCTTC

abundance: once
d_gene: NA
v_gene: TRBV28
j_gene: TRBJ1-1
CDR3aa: CASSFSAPPEAFF
CDR3nt: TGTGCCAGCAGTTTTTCTGCCCCCCCTGAAGCTTTCTTT

abundance: few
d_gene: TRBD2
v_gene: TRBV7-9
j_gene: TRBJ2-3
CDR3aa: CASSPRLARADTQYF
CDR3nt: TGTGCCAGCAGCCCGAGACTAGCTCGGGCAGATACGCAGTATTTT

abundance: NA
d_gene: NA
v_gene: TRBV18
j_gene: TRBJ2-1
CDR3aa: CASSPTTMGSYNEQFF
CDR3nt: TGTGCCAGCTCACCAACGACGATGGGCTCCTACAATGAGCAGTTCTTC

abundance: NA
d_gene: TRBD1
v_gene: TRBV7-9
j_gene: TRBJ1-2
CDR3aa: CASSSRGLGYTF
CDR3nt: TGTGCCAGCAGCAGCAGGGGGCTGGGCTACACCTTC

abundance: NA
d_gene: TRBD1
v_gene: TRBV13
j_gene: TRBJ2-3
CDR3aa: CASSQTGPDTQYF
CDR3nt: TGTGCCAGCAGCCAGACAGGGCCAGATACGCAGTATTTT

abundance: NA
d_gene: TRBD2
v_gene: TRBV29-1
j_gene: TRBJ2-1
CDR3aa: CSVDGGSYNEQFF
CDR3nt: TGCAGCGTTGATGGCGGGAGCTACAATGAGCAGTTCTTC

abundance: NA
d_gene: NA
v_gene: TRBV10-3
j_gene: TRBJ2-7
CDR3aa: CAISATGSPGEQYF
CDR3nt: TGTGCCATCAGTGCAACAGGGAGTCCGGGGGAGCAGTACTTC

abundance: NA
d_gene: TRBD1
v_gene: TRBV9
j_gene: TRBJ1-2
CDR3aa: CASSKIGQAANGYTF
CDR3nt: TGTGCCAGCAGCAAAATAGGACAGGCCGCGAATGGCTACACCTTC

abundance: few
d_gene: NA
v_gene: TRBV5-1
j_gene: TRBJ1-2
CDR3aa: CASSLESTNYGYTF
CDR3nt: TGCGCCAGCAGCTTGGAATCCACTAACTATGGCTACACCTTC

abundance: NA
d_gene: TRBD2
v_gene: TRBV12-5
j_gene: TRBJ2-1
CDR3aa: CAGRTSALSYNEQFF
CDR3nt: TGTGCTGGCAGGACTAGCGCCCTGTCCTACAATGAGCAGTTCTTC

abundance: NA
d_gene: NA
v_gene: TRBV5-4
j_gene: TRBJ1-2
CDR3aa: CASRVEMIDYGYTF
CDR3nt: TGTGCCAGCCGCGTGGAAATGATTGACTATGGCTACACCTTC

abundance: medium-sized
d_gene: NA
v_gene: TRBV2
j_gene: TRBJ1-3
CDR3aa: CASSVSSGNTIYF
CDR3nt: TGTGCCAGCAGTGTAAGCTCTGGAAACACCATATATTTT

abundance: NA
d_gene: TRBD1
v_gene: TRBV10-2
j_gene: TRBJ1-5
CDR3aa: CASSETTGGSNQPQHF
CDR3nt: TGCGCCAGCAGTGAGACCACAGGGGGGAGCAATCAGCCCCAGCATTTT

abundance: NA
d_gene: TRBD1
v_gene: TRBV7-8
j_gene: TRBJ2-7
CDR3aa: CASSLLSGTGTHEQYF
CDR3nt: TGTGCCAGCAGCTTATTATCAGGGACAGGGACACACGAGCAGTACTTC